This entry concerns a single T cell receptor (beta chain). Its antigen remains unknown. This sample was taken from a study of graft-versus-host responses after intestinal transplantation. Across the whole study: Isolated intestinal, liver-intestinal, or multivisceral transplants had been given to the recipients. Every transplant recipient was induced with anti-thymocyte globulin, then maintained on tacrolimus and steroids for 2 to 3 years.

V was pared by 0 bases and J by 1 base, with 10 bases between. Per germline, CDR1 KGHSH and CDR2 LQKENI. This CDR3 has 15 residues. Produced via immunoSEQ multiplex PCR; TCRdb's table is partial and in-frame only. The sample holds just over 40,000 clones, about 89% seen once. Study outcomes and limitations: Researchers found GvH clones in recipient marrow, and some showed up first in ileum or blood.

V and J are TRBV18 and TRBJ2-7; D gene unclear. Sequenced material: PBMCs, taken approximately 310 days after intestinal transplant. The TCR comes from a human patient who received an intestinal transplant, so some T cells may come from the graft donor. This chain's CDR3 is CASSPPARPSYEQYF. The DNA for the CDR3 is TGTGCCAGCTCACCACCGGCACGACCGTCCTACGAGCAGTACTTC.